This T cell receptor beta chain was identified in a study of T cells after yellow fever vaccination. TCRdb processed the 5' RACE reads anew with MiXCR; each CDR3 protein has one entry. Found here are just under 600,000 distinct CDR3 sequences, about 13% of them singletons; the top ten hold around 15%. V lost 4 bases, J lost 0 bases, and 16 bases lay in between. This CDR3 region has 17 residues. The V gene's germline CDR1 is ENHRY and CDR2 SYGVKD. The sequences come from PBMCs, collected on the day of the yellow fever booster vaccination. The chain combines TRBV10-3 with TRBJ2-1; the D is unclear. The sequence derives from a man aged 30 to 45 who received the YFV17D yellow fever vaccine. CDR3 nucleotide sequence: TGTGCCATCAGTGCTCCAGAATCTTACCGCTCCTACAATGAGCAGTTCTTC. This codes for CAISAPESYRSYNEQFF.